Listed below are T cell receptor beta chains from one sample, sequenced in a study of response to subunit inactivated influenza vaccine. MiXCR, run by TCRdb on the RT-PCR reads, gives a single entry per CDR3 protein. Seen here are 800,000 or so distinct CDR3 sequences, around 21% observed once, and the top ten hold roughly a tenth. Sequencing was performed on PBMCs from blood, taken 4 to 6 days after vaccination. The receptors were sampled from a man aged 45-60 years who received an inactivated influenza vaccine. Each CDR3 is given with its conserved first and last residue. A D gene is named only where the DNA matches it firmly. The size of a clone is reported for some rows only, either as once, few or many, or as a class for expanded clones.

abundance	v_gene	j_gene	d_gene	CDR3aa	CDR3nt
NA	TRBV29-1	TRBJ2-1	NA	CSVERGYNEQFF	TGCAGCGTTGAAAGGGGTTACAATGAGCAGTTCTTC
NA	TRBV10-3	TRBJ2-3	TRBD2	CAISEEGLAGTDTQYF	TGTGCCATCAGTGAGGAGGGACTAGCGGGAACAGATACGCAGTATTTT
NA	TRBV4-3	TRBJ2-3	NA	CASSQDDGGVDTQYF	TGCGCCAGCAGCCAAGATGACGGGGGTGTAGATACGCAGTATTTT
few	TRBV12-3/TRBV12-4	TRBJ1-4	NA	CASSWKGVEKLFF	TGTGCCAGCAGTTGGAAAGGGGTCGAAAAACTGTTTTTT
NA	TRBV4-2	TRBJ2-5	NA	CASSPWAAQETQYF	TGTGCCAGCAGCCCTTGGGCAGCCCAAGAGACCCAGTACTTC
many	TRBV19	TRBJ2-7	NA	CASSPQGISYEQYF	TGTGCCAGTAGTCCGCAGGGGATCTCCTACGAGCAGTACTTC
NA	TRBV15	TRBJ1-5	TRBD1	CATSPRQGSSPQHF	TGTGCCACCAGCCCCCGACAGGGTTCCTCGCCCCAGCATTTT
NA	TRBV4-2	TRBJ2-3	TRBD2	CASSPNGRGRGDTQYF	TGTGCCAGCAGCCCTAACGGGAGGGGCCGGGGTGATACGCAGTATTTT
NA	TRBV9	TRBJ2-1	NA	CASSVEGRSSYNEQFF	TGTGCCAGCAGCGTAGAGGGACGCAGCTCCTACAATGAGCAGTTCTTC
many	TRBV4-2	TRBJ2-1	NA	CASSRLEPKSSYNEQFF	TGTGCCAGCAGCAGATTGGAGCCGAAGAGCTCCTACAATGAGCAGTTCTTC
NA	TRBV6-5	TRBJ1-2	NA	CASSYSRSGALGNGYTF	TGTGCCAGCAGTTACTCGAGGTCGGGGGCGCTTGGGAATGGCTACACCTTC
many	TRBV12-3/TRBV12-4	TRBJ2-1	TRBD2	CASSLARGGYEQFF	TGTGCCAGCAGTCTAGCCCGGGGGGGCTATGAGCAGTTCTTC
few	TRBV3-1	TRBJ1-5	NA	CASSTRNQPQHF	TGTGCCAGCAGCACCCGCAATCAGCCCCAGCATTTT
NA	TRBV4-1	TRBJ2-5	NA	CASSHLNAETQYF	TGCGCCAGCAGCCACTTAAACGCCGAGACCCAGTACTTC
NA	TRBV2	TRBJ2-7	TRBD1	CTSSLGWGDRVTYEQYF	TGTACCAGCAGTTTAGGATGGGGGGACAGGGTTACCTACGAGCAGTACTTC
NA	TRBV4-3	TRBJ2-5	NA	CASSPTRYQETQYF	TGCGCCAGCAGCCCCACTCGGTACCAAGAGACCCAGTACTTC
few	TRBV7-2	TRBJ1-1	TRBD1	CASSAGQGNTEAFF	TGTGCCAGCAGCGCGGGACAGGGAAACACTGAAGCTTTCTTT
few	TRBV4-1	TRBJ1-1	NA	CASRDRTMNTEAFF	TGCGCCAGCAGGGATCGGACAATGAACACTGAAGCTTTCTTT
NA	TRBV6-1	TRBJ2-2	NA	CASSHSGNTGELFF	TGTGCCAGCAGTCATAGCGGGAACACCGGGGAGCTGTTTTTT
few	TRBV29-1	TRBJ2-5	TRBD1	CSVVRTGKETQYF	TGCAGCGTGGTCCGGACAGGGAAAGAGACCCAGTACTTC
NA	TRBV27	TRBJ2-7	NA	CASSLSGGGGYEQYF	TGTGCCAGCAGTTTATCGGGGGGCGGGGGCTACGAGCAGTACTTC
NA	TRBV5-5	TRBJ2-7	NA	CASSLRDAGYEQYF	TGTGCCAGCAGCTTGAGGGACGCGGGGTACGAGCAGTACTTC
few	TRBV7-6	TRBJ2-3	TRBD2	CASSLYAGGRGTDTQYF	TGTGCCAGCAGCTTATATGCGGGAGGCCGGGGCACAGATACGCAGTATTTT
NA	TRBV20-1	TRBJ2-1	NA	CSAPGLASSNEQFF	TGCAGTGCACCAGGACTGGCCTCCTCTAATGAGCAGTTCTTC
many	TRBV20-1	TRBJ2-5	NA	CSARAGGRETQYF	TGCAGTGCTAGAGCAGGTGGGCGTGAGACCCAGTACTTC
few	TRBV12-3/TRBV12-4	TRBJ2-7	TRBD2	CASGTSGGAGEQYF	TGTGCCAGCGGCACTAGCGGGGGGGCTGGGGAGCAGTACTTC
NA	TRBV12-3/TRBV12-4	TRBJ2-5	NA	CASRTTGPQYF	TGTGCCAGCAGAACCACAGGGCCCCAGTACTTC
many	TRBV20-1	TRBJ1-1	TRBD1	CSAWGQGSPEAFF	TGCAGTGCCTGGGGACAGGGGAGCCCTGAAGCTTTCTTT
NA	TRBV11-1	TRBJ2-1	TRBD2	CASSPFPSGGRGVNEQFF	TGTGCCAGCAGCCCCTTTCCATCGGGCGGGAGAGGGGTCAATGAGCAGTTCTTC
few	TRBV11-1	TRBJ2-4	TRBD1	CASTLRQGANIQYF	TGTGCCAGCACCTTACGACAGGGGGCAAACATTCAGTACTTC
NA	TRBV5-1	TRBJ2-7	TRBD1	CASSLAGQGYPYEQYF	TGCGCCAGCAGCTTGGCCGGACAGGGCTATCCCTACGAGCAGTACTTC
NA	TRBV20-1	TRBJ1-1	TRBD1	CSARDHQGTGEIRGEAFF	TGCAGTGCTAGAGATCATCAAGGGACAGGGGAAATAAGGGGTGAAGCTTTCTTT
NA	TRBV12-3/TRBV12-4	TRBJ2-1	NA	CASSGAFGAYNEQFF	TGTGCCAGCAGCGGAGCCTTTGGGGCCTACAATGAGCAGTTCTTC
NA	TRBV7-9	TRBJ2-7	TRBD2	CASSLKGLAKEQYF	TGTGCCAGCAGCCTCAAGGGACTAGCCAAGGAGCAGTACTTC
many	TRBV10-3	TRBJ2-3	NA	CAISESIRAGSSTDTQYF	TGTGCCATCAGTGAGTCAATACGGGCAGGGTCAAGCACAGATACGCAGTATTTT
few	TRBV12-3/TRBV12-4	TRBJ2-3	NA	CASSLVMGTDTQYF	TGTGCCAGCAGTTTAGTTATGGGCACAGATACGCAGTATTTT
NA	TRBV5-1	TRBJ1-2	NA	CATSDGTKGHYGYTF	TGCGCCACATCAGACGGGACAAAAGGTCACTATGGCTACACCTTC
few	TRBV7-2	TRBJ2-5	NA	CASSYNMDGGLGETQYF	TGTGCCAGCAGCTATAACATGGACGGAGGCCTCGGAGAGACCCAGTACTTC
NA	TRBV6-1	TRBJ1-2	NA	CASSPSMYLYGYTF	TGTGCCAGCAGTCCGTCGATGTATCTATATGGCTACACCTTC
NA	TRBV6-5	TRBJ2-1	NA	CASSYWVRGVQKQFF	TGTGCCAGCAGTTACTGGGTTCGTGGGGTCCAGAAGCAGTTCTTC
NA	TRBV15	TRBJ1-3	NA	CATSRDHGTIYF	TGTGCCACCAGCAGAGATCACGGCACCATATATTTT
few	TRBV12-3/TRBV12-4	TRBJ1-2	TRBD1	CASSPTGNLGGYTF	TGTGCCAGCAGTCCGACAGGGAACCTCGGTGGCTACACCTTC
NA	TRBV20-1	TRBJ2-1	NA	CSASSGYSYNEQFF	TGCAGTGCTAGCTCGGGTTACTCCTACAATGAGCAGTTCTTC